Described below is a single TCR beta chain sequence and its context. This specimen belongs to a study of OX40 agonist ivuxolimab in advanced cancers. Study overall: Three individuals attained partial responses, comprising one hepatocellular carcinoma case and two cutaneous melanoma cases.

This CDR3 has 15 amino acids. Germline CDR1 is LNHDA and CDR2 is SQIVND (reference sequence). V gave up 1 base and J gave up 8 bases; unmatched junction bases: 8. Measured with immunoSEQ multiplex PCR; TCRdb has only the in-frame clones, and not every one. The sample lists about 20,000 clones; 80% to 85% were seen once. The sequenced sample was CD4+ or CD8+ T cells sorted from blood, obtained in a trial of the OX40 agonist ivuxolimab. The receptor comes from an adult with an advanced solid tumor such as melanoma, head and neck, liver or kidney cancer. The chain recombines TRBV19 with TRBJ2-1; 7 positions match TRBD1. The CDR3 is CASSIAGGALDEQFF. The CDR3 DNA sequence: TGTGCCAGTAGTATAGCAGGGGGAGCATTGGATGAGCAGTTCTTC. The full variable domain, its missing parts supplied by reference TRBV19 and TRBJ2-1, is DGGITQSPKYLFRKEGQNVTLSCEQNLNHDAMYWYRQDPGQGLRLIYYSQIVNDFQKGDIAEGYSVSREKKESFPLTVTSAQKNPTAFYLCASSIAGGALDEQFFGPGTRLTVL.